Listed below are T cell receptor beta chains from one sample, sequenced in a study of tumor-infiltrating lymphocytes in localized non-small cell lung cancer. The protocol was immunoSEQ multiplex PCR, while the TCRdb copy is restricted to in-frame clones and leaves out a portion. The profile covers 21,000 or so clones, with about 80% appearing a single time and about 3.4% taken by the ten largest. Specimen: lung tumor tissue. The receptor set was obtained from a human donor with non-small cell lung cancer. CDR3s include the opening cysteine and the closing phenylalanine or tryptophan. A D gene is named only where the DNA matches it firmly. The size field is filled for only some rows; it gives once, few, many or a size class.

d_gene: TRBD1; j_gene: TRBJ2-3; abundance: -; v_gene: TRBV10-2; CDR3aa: CASRTGGTDTQYF; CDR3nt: TGCGCCAGCAGGACAGGGGGCACAGATACGCAGTATTTT
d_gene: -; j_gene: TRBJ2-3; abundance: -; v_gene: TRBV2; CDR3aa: CASGDLPTDTQYF; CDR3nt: TGTGCCAGCGGGGATTTACCCACAGATACGCAGTATTTT
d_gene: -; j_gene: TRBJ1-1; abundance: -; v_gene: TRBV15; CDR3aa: CATTVHLNTEAFF; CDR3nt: TGTGCCACCACCGTTCACTTGAACACTGAAGCTTTCTTT
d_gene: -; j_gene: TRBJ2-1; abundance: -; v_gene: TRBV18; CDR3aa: CASSPLGKVHSYNEQFF; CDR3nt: TGTGCCAGCTCACCACTCGGTAAGGTCCACTCCTACAATGAGCAGTTCTTC
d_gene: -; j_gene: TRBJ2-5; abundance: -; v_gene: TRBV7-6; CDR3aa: CASMGSFLETQYF; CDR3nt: -
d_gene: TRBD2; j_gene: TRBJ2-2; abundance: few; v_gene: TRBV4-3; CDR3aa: CASSQERQTSVGTGELFF; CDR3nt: TGCGCCAGCAGCCAAGAACGACAGACTAGCGTCGGCACCGGGGAGCTGTTTTTT
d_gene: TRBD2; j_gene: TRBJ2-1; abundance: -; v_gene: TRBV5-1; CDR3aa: CASSLTGTTYNEQFF; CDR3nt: TGCGCCAGCAGCTTAACCGGGACTACCTACAATGAGCAGTTCTTC
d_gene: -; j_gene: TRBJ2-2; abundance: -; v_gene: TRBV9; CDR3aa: CASSVTQRSGELFF; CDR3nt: TGTGCCAGCAGCGTCACACAACGGAGCGGGGAGCTGTTTTTT
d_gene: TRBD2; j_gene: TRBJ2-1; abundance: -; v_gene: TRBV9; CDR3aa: CASSVGLAGVGEQFF; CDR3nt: TGTGCCAGCAGCGTAGGACTAGCGGGAGTCGGTGAGCAGTTCTTC
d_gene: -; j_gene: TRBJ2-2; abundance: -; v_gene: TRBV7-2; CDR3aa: CASSRYGTGELFF; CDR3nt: TGTGCCAGCAGCCGATACGGCACCGGGGAGCTGTTTTTT
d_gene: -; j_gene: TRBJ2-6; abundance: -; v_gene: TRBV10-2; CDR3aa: CASSVWCTQSRANVLTF; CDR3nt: TGCGCCAGCAGTGTCTGGTGCACTCAAAGTCGGGCCAACGTCCTGACTTTC
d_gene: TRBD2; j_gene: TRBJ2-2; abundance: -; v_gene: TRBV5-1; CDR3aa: CASSYSGTSGAGELFF; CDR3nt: TGCGCCAGCAGCTATTCCGGGACTAGCGGGGCCGGGGAGCTGTTTTTT
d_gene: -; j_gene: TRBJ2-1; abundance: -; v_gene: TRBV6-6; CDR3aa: CASTGGLLHSNEQFF; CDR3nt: TGTGCCAGCACCGGGGGACTCCTCCACTCCAATGAGCAGTTCTTC
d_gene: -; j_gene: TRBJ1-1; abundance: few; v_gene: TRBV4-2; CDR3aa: CASSQEGLKNTEAFF; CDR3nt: TGTGCCAGCAGCCAAGAAGGACTGAAGAACACTGAAGCTTTCTTT
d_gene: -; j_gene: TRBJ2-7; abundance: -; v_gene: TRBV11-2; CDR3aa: CASSLLGTYSYEQYF; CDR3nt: TGTGCCAGCAGCCTCTTGGGGACCTACTCCTACGAGCAGTACTTC
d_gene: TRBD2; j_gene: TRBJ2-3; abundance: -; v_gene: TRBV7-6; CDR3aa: CASSLALASGTIWSTDTQYF; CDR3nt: TGTGCCAGCAGCTTAGCTCTGGCTAGCGGGACTATATGGAGCACAGATACGCAGTATTTT
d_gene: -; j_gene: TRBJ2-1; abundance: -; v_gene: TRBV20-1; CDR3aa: CSAPGRNEQFF; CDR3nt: TGCAGTGCCCCAGGACGCAATGAGCAGTTCTTC
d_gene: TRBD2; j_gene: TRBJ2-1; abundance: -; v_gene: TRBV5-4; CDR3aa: CASELAGGNEQFF; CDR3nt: TGTGCCAGCGAACTAGCGGGAGGTAATGAGCAGTTCTTC
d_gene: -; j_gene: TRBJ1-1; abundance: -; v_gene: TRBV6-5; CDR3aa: CASSYTFTTEAFF; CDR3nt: TGTGCCAGCAGTTACACCTTTACCACTGAAGCTTTCTTT
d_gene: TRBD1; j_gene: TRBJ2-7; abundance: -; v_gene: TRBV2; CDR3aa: CASSRQGYEQYF; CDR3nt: TGTGCCAGCAGTCGACAGGGTTACGAGCAGTACTTC
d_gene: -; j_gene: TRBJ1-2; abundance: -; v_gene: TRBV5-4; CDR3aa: CASSNRGTVYGYTF; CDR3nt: TGTGCCAGCAGCAATCGAGGGACGGTCTATGGCTACACCTTC
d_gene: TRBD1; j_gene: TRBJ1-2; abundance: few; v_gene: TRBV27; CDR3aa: CASSRQGYYGYTF; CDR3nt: TGTGCCAGCAGTCGACAGGGGTACTATGGCTACACCTTC
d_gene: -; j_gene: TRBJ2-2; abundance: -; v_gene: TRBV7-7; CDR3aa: CASSLGGIGELFF; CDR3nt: TGTGCCAGCAGCTTAGGGGGTATAGGGGAGCTGTTTTTT
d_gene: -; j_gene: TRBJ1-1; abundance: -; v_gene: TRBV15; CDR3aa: CATSRSNSGTEAFF; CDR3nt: TGTGCCACCAGCAGATCTAACTCGGGCACTGAAGCTTTCTTT
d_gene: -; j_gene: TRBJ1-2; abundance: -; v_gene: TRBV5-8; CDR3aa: CASSSRQLANYGYTF; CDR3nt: TGTGCCAGCAGCTCACGACAACTCGCTAACTATGGCTACACCTTC
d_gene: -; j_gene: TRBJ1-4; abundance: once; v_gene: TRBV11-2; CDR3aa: CASSYQGTNEKLFF; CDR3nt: TGTGCCAGCAGCTACCAGGGAACTAATGAAAAACTGTTTTTT
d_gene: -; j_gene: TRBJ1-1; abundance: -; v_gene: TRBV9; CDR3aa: CASSVGRFPAEAFF; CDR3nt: TGTGCCAGCAGCGTAGGCCGGTTTCCAGCTGAAGCTTTCTTT
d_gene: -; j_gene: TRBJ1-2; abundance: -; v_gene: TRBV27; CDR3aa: CASSLGRGQGGYTF; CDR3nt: TGTGCCAGCAGTTTAGGTAGAGGTCAGGGTGGCTACACCTTC
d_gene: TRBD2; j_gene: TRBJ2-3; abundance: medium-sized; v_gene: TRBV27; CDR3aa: CASRDGGGTDTQYF; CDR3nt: TGTGCCAGCAGGGACGGGGGAGGGACAGATACGCAGTATTTT
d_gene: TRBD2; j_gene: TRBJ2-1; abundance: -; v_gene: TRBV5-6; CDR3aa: CASSWSGIQQFF; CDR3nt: TGTGCCAGCAGCTGGAGCGGGATACAGCAGTTCTTC
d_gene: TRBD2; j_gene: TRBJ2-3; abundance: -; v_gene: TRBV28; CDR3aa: CASSLQGGEAGGYF; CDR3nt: TGTGCCAGCAGTTTACAAGGGGGCGAAGCGGGAGGGTATTTT
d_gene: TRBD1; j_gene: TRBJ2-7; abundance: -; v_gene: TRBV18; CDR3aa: CASSEDRVYEQYF; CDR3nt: TGTGCCAGCTCTGAGGACAGGGTCTACGAGCAGTACTTC
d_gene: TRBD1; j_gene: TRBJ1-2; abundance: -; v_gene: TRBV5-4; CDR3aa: CASSEGQGYGYTF; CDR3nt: TGTGCCAGCAGCGAGGGACAGGGCTATGGCTACACCTTC
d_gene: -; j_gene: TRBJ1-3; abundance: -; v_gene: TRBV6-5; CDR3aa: CASMRTPGGNTIYF; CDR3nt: TGTGCCAGCATGAGGACCCCGGGTGGAAACACCATATATTTT
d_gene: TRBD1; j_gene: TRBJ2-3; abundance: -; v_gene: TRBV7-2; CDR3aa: CASTKTGLPDTQYF; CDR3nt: TGTGCCAGCACCAAGACAGGGCTCCCGGATACGCAGTATTTT
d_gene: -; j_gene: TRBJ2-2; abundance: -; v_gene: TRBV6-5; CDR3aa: CASSYEGGELFF; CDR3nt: TGTGCCAGCAGTTACGAAGGTGGGGAGCTGTTTTTT
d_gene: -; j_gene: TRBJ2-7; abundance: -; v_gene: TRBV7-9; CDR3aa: CASSLLGSDEQYF; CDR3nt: TGTGCCAGCAGCTTATTAGGATCTGACGAGCAGTACTTC
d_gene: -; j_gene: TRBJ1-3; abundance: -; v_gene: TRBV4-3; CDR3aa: CASSQVPVGNTIYF; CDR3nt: TGCGCCAGCAGCCAAGTTCCGGTTGGAAACACCATATATTTT
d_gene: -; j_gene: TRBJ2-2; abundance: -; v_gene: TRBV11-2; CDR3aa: CASSLDENTGELFF; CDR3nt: TGTGCCAGCAGCTTAGATGAGAACACCGGGGAGCTGTTTTTT
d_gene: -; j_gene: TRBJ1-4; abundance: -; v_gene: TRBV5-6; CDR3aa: CASSRGGRAANEKLFF; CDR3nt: TGTGCCAGCAGCCGCGGGGGCCGGGCAGCTAATGAAAAACTGTTTTTT
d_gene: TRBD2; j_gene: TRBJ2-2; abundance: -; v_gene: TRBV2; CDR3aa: CASSSGRATGTGELFF; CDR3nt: TGTGCCAGCAGTAGCGGGAGGGCAACAGGCACCGGGGAGCTGTTTTTT
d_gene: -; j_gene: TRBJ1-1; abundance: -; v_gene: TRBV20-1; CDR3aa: CSAGGVTEAFF; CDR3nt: TGCAGTGCCGGAGGTGTCACTGAAGCTTTCTTT
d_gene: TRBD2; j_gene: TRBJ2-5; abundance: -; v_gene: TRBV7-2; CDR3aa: CASSSLAGAETQYF; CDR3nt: TGTGCCAGCAGCTCCTTAGCGGGAGCGGAGACCCAGTACTTC
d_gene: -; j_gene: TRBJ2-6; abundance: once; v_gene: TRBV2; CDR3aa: CASRLAGANVLTF; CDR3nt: TGTGCCAGCAGGTTGGCCGGGGCCAACGTCCTGACTTTC
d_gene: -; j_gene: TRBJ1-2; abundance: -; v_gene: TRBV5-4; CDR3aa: CATTRLDGDYGYTF; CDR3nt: TGTGCCACCACACGACTCGACGGGGACTATGGCTACACCTTC
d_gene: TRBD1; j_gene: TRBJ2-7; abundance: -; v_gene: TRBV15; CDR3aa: CATSRDRVSEQYF; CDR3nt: TGTGCCACCAGCAGGGACAGGGTTAGTGAGCAGTACTTC
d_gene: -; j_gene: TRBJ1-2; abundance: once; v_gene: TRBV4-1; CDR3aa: CASSQGPWEGVNDYGYTF; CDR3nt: TGCGCCAGCAGCCAAGGCCCGTGGGAGGGTGTGAACGACTATGGCTACACCTTC
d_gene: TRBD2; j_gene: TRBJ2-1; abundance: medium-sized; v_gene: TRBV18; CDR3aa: CASSPQSGRGGNEQFF; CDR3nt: TGTGCCAGCTCACCACAGTCCGGGAGGGGCGGCAATGAGCAGTTCTTC
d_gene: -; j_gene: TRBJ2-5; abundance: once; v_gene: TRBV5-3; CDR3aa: CARSYEGRTETQYF; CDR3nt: TGTGCCAGAAGCTATGAGGGGCGGACTGAGACCCAGTACTTC
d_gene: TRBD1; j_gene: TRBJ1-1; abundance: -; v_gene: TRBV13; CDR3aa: CASSRQGITEAFF; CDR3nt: TGTGCCAGCAGCCGACAGGGGATCACTGAAGCTTTCTTT